The next 16 T cell receptor beta chains were all read from a single sample in a study of T cells in Graves' hyperthyroidism and ophthalmopathy. There were TCR beta CDR3 regions amplified from RNA transcripts. Researchers ran a first-round RT-PCR on the TCR CDR3 using the HTBI primer set. TCRdb reanalysed the multiplex PCR reads using MiXCR and keeps one entry per CDR3 protein. Among 480,000 or so distinct CDR3 sequences listed, 40% to 55% were seen once. The sequenced material came from peripheral blood or thyroid tissue (not recorded which). Receptor source: an adult woman with Graves' disease, either hyperthyroidism or ophthalmopathy (not recorded which).

This chain connects TRBV7-8 to TRBJ2-7; D is perhaps TRBD2 (5 bases). The CDR3 length is 14 residues. V lost 2 bases and J 0 bases, leaving 8 bases between the germline ends. The germline V gene has CDR1 SGHVS and CDR2 FQNEAQ. The CDR3 here is CASSLRGYSYEQYF. CDR3 bases: TGTGCCAGCAGCTTACGCGGGTACTCCTACGAGCAGTACTTC.

This clonotype came up many times. The gene calls are TRBV7-9 and TRBJ2-5; D ambiguous. The CDR3 is 11 amino acids. Germline V gene sequence: CDR1 SEHNR, CDR2 FQNEAQ (reference sequence). V lost 1 base and J lost 7, with 4 bases in between. The CDR3 region has the DNA TGTGCCAGCAGCTTAGGTGGGACCCAGTACTTC. Its translation: CASSLGGTQYF.

This clonotype was detected many times. The CDR3 loop is CASSKNLASPSDEQYF. The CDR3 DNA sequence: TGTGCCAGCAGCAAAAACTTGGCTAGCCCCTCGGACGAGCAGTACTTC. V is TRBV7-9 and J is TRBJ2-7; possible D gene TRBD2, 5 bases. This CDR3 has 16 residues. The germline V and J ends were trimmed by 5 bases and 5 bases, with 22 bases remaining between them. Germline V gene data show CDR1 as SEHNR and CDR2 as FQNEAQ (reference sequence).

The J gene is TRBJ1-1, the V gene TRBV24-1, with D unclear. From germline, CDR1 is KGHDR and CDR2 SFDVKD. This CDR3 has 16 residues. Trimming left V 5 bases short and J 7 bases short, with 22 bases between. In DNA, the CDR3 is TGTGCCACCAGTGCTAGTGTTACCCCGGGCCCCCGTGAAGCTTTCTTT. Protein sequence: CATSASVTPGPREAFF.

V usage is TRBV10-3 and J usage is TRBJ2-7; D may be TRBD2 (5 bases). The CDR3 length is 14 residues. In germline, CDR1 is ENHRY, CDR2 SYGVKD. V dropped 6 bases and J dropped 0 bases, with 12 bases sitting between them. In nucleotides, the CDR3 is TGTGCCATCAGGGAGAGAGAGGGCTCCTACGAGCAGTACTTC. Its protein is CAIREREGSYEQYF.

The sample holds many counts of this clonotype. The chain uses TRBV20-1 and TRBJ2-5, with D perhaps matching TRBD2 (6 bases). CDR1 and CDR2 (germline): DFQATT, SNEGSKA (reference sequence). The CDR3 sequence is 14 residues long. V lost 0 bases and J 5 bases, leaving 13 bases between the germline ends. CDR3 protein: CSARDRLARETQYF. The CDR3 nucleotides are TGCAGTGCTAGAGATCGGCTAGCGCGGGAGACCCAGTACTTC.

This clonotype was observed a few times. The J gene is TRBJ1-2, the V gene TRBV24-1; a weak D match, TRBD1 (5 bases). The CDR3 has 16 amino acids. Trimming stripped 7 bases from V and 2 bases from J, with 19 bases between. Germline V gives CDR1 KGHDR, CDR2 SFDVKD. As DNA, the CDR3 is TGTGCCACCAGGATTGGAGGGACGTCTGTGAACTATGGCTACACCTTC. Its translation is CATRIGGTSVNYGYTF.

This clonotype was observed at least ten times. The chain is built from TRBV19 and TRBJ2-7; maybe TRBD1 (5 bases). CDR3 length: 14 residues. CDR1 LNHDA and CDR2 SQIVND come from the germline V gene (reference sequence). V was shortened by 5 bases and J by 3 bases, with 14 bases between the two germline ends. The CDR3: CASSQTETVYEQYF. The CDR3 DNA reads TGTGCCAGTAGTCAGACGGAGACAGTCTACGAGCAGTACTTC.

This clonotype came up a few times. The chain has TRBV10-3 and TRBJ1-1, with D possibly TRBD1 on 6 matching bases. The germline V gene has CDR1 ENHRY and CDR2 SYGVKD. The CDR3 has 14 amino acids. Trimming pared 6 bases from V and 1 base from J, leaving 12 bases between. In nucleotides, the CDR3 is TGTGCCATCAGAAACCAGGGGAGGAACACTGAAGCTTTCTTT. Amino acid sequence: CAIRNQGRNTEAFF.

This clonotype was recorded a few times. The genes are TRBV7-9 and TRBJ2-7; 10 bases align to TRBD2. V shed 6 bases and J 6 bases; nucleotides not matched to a gene: 11. In germline, CDR1 is SEHNR, CDR2 FQNEAQ (reference sequence). The CDR3 is 15 amino acids. CDR3 DNA sequence: TGTGCCAGCAGGTACAGCGGGAGGGCCCTCTCCGAGCAGTACTTC. Amino acids: CASRYSGRALSEQYF.

This clonotype has a count of ten or more. This rearrangement joins TRBV5-1 to TRBJ1-5, with D unresolved. Looked up from germline, CDR1 is SGHRS and CDR2 is YFSETQ. The germline V and J ends were trimmed by 0 bases and 3 bases, with 10 bases remaining between them. The length of the CDR3 is 15 residues. For the CDR3, the DNA is TGCGCCAGCAGCTTGGACGGAGCCAACAATCAGCCCCAGCATTTT. Protein sequence: CASSLDGANNQPQHF.

J is TRBJ2-7 and V is TRBV15; D not resolved. The CDR3 has 13 amino acids. Germline V gives CDR1 LNHNV, CDR2 YYDKDF (reference sequence). V was pared by 0 bases and J by 3 bases, with 6 bases between. The DNA for the CDR3 is TGTGCCACCAGCAGAGAGGGCGGCTACGAGCAGTACTTC. It specifies CATSREGGYEQYF.

The V and J genes are TRBV11-2 and TRBJ2-5; 8 bases align to TRBD1. The germline CDR1 and CDR2 sequences are SGHAT and FQNNGV. After removal of 4 bases from V and 7 bases from J, the junction contained 14 bases not matched to a gene. This CDR3 spans 16 amino acids. CDR3 sequence: CASSSNMWTGSGTQYF. The CDR3 bases are TGTGCCAGCAGCTCAAATATGTGGACAGGGAGCGGGACCCAGTACTTC. Full variable domain (missing parts from reference TRBV11-2 and TRBJ2-5): EAGVAQSPRYKIIEKRQSVAFWCNPISGHATLYWYQQILGQGPKLLIQFQNNGVVDDSQLPKDRFSAERLKGVDSTLKIQPAKLEDSAVYLCASSSNMWTGSGTQYFGPGTRLLVL.

The chain has TRBV7-3 and TRBJ2-3; either TRBD1 or TRBD2 may supply D (5 bases each). Trimming left V 5 bases short and J 3 bases short, with 15 bases between. The CDR3 runs to 15 residues. The V gene's germline CDR1 is SGHTA and CDR2 FQGTGA. CDR3 sequence: CASSPTRGGTDTQYF. CDR3 sequence (DNA): TGTGCCAGCAGCCCCACGAGGGGCGGGACAGATACGCAGTATTTT.

In the case of this clonotype: This could be a read error, since a much larger clone is one nucleotide away. The chain is built from TRBV20-1 and TRBJ1-2, with no clear D. The CDR3 is made up of 11 amino acids. Germline CDR1 reads DFQATT; CDR2 reads SNEGSKA (reference sequence). Trimming shortened V by 4 bases and J by 8 bases, and 11 bases separated the two germline ends. The CDR3 is CSAMSGYGYTF. The CDR3 DNA is TGCAGTGCTATGTCCGGGTACGGCTACACCTTC.

The chain's CDR3 is CASSQVSGSLREQYF. DNA of the CDR3: TGTGCCAGCAGCCAAGTTAGCGGGAGTCTGAGGGAGCAGTACTTC. This chain joins TRBV4-2 and TRBJ2-7, with 9 bases aligning to TRBD2. Germline V gene lookup returns CDR1 LGHNA and CDR2 YNFKEQ. The CDR3 has 15 amino acids. V dropped 1 base and J dropped 7; count of bases not matched to a gene: 8.